The 16 T cell receptor beta chains in this list originate from one sample, sequenced in a study of T cell responses to AZD1222 COVID-19 vaccine. Profiled with immunoSEQ multiplex PCR; TCRdb holds only in-frame clones, not every one. This sample has about 180,000 clones; about 91% occur once, and the top ten carry approximately 8%. Material: peripheral blood, obtained on day 0 of AZD1222 vaccination. These receptor sequences come from an adult in good health.

This chain joins TRBV30 and TRBJ2-7, with 8 bases fitting TRBD1. CDR3 length: 13 amino acids. CDR1 and CDR2 from the germline V gene are GTSNPN and SVGIG (reference sequence). J was trimmed by 0 bases and V by 5 bases; bases with no gene match: 3. Here the CDR3 DNA reads TGTGCCTGGGGGACAGGTAGCTCCTACGAGCAGTACTTC. Amino acid sequence: CAWGTGSSYEQYF.

This clone showed up just a few times. The chain is built from TRBV5-5 and TRBJ1-4; D unresolved. Germline V lookup: CDR1 SGHKS, CDR2 YYEKEE (reference sequence). V was trimmed by 1 base and J by 4 bases, leaving 11 bases between them. The CDR3 covers 15 residues. The DNA of the CDR3 is TGTGCCAGCAGCTTGCGGAGGGTGGGTAATGAAAAACTGTTTTTT. Amino acids: CASSLRRVGNEKLFF.

The chain carries TRBV11-2 and TRBJ2-7; 8 bases match TRBD2. CDR1 SGHAT and CDR2 FQNNGV come from the germline V gene. The trim removed 2 bases at V and 3 bases at J, leaving 6 bases unmatched. The CDR3 length is 15 residues. CDR3 sequence (DNA): TGTGCCAGCAGCTTATTGTTCGGGGGGGACTACGAGCAGTACTTC. Translation gives CASSLLFGGDYEQYF.

CDR3 nucleotides: TGTGCCAGCGGAAATCCAGGGGGCCAATCTAATGAAAAACTGTTTTTT. Protein sequence: CASGNPGGQSNEKLFF. The rearrangement links TRBV18 to TRBJ1-4, with 8 bases aligning to TRBD1. This CDR3 has 16 amino acids. From germline, CDR1 is KGHSH and CDR2 LQKENI. The V gene end was trimmed by 8 bases and the J gene end by 3 bases; junction bases not matched to a gene: 11.

The chain links TRBV28 to TRBJ1-5; D not certain. This CDR3 comprises 17 residues. Trimming took 6 bases from V and 2 from J, leaving 20 bases between them. Germline CDR1 MDHEN, CDR2 SYDVKM. CDR3 in DNA: TGTGCCAGCAGATCCTTCGGGCAACGCGGGGGCAATCAGCCCCAGCATTTT. Translation gives CASRSFGQRGGNQPQHF.

V gene TRBV9 combines with J gene TRBJ2-1; 7 bases match TRBD2. The ends lost 0 bases at V and 3 bases at J; junction bases unmatched: 6. Germline CDR1 and CDR2: SGDLS and YYNGEE. The CDR3 length is 16 residues. CDR3 in DNA: TGTGCCAGCAGCGTAGAGGGCGGGGGAAACTACAATGAGCAGTTCTTC. Translated, it gives CASSVEGGGNYNEQFF.

The chain joins TRBV6-6 to TRBJ1-2; D possibly corresponds to TRBD1 (6 bases). Germline V gives CDR1 MNHNY, CDR2 SVGAGI (reference sequence). Trimming shortened V by 4 bases and J by 2 bases, and 11 bases separated the two germline ends. The length of the CDR3 is 14 residues. CDR3 sequence reads: CASSSPTGNYGYTF. The CDR3 region has the DNA TGTGCCAGCAGTTCCCCTACAGGGAACTATGGCTACACCTTC.

The V and J genes are TRBV6-5 and TRBJ2-7; D may be TRBD1 (7 bases). The V end was cut by 8 bases, the J end by 4 bases, with 15 bases between. The length of the CDR3 is 13 residues. The germline V gene has CDR1 MNHEY and CDR2 SVGAGI. CDR3 coding DNA: TGTGCCAGCGTTCAGACAGGGACTTACGAGCAGTACTTC. Its translation is CASVQTGTYEQYF.

This chain joins TRBV6-2 or TRBV6-3 and TRBJ2-7; D not certain. This CDR3 spans 12 amino acids. CDR1 MNHEY and CDR2 SVGEGT come from the germline V gene. Deletions cut 5 bases from V and 3 bases from J, with 8 bases between. CDR3 nucleotides: TGTGCCAGCAGTGCCACCCACTACGAGCAGTACTTC. As protein: CASSATHYEQYF.

In DNA form, the CDR3 reads TGTGCCAGCAGCTCACTGGACAGGGGGACCGGGGAGCTGTTTTTT. It encodes CASSSLDRGTGELFF. The chain carries TRBV5-8 and TRBJ2-2; TRBD1 matches 10 bases. Per the germline V gene, CDR1 is SGHTS and CDR2 is YDEGEE. The V segment lost 3 bases and the J segment 5 bases; nucleotides outside the gene matches: 4. The CDR3 extends over 15 amino acids.

The chain has TRBV6-5 and TRBJ1-5; D gene uncertain. Germline values: CDR1 MNHEY, CDR2 SVGAGI. Trimming removed 4 bases at V and 6 bases at J, with 13 bases between. The length of the CDR3 is 14 residues. CDR3 protein: CASSSSTRSQPQHF. Here the CDR3 DNA reads TGTGCCAGCAGTTCCTCCACCCGTAGTCAGCCCCAGCATTTT.

This clone was seen a single time. V gene TRBV3-1 (or the pseudogene TRBV3-2) combines with J gene TRBJ2-5; D remains unclear. This CDR3 has 15 residues. V was clipped by 3 bases and J by 6 bases, with 17 bases between them. Germline assignment: CDR1 LGHDT and CDR2 YNNKEL (reference sequence). CDR3 region: CASSQWELVPKTQYF. The CDR3 nucleotides read TGTGCCAGCAGCCAGTGGGAACTTGTCCCTAAGACCCAGTACTTC.

J is TRBJ1-2 and V is TRBV3-1 (or the pseudogene TRBV3-2); D uncertain. From germline, CDR1 is LGHDT and CDR2 YNNKEL (reference sequence). V shed 4 bases and J shed 3 bases, with 12 bases lying between them. The CDR3 totals 14 residues. The CDR3 region is CASSRTTGDYGYTF. CDR3 bases: TGTGCCAGCAGCCGCACGACCGGAGACTATGGCTACACCTTC.

The V call is TRBV19, the J call TRBJ1-5, with TRBD1 matching over 10 bases. Germline V lookup: CDR1 LNHDA, CDR2 SQIVND (reference sequence). Losses at the gene ends were 9 bases for V and 2 bases for J; bases not matched to a gene: 7. This CDR3 spans 15 amino acids. CDR3 protein: CASLTGGRGNQPQHF. The CDR3 nucleotides are TGTGCCAGCCTGACAGGGGGCAGGGGCAATCAGCCCCAGCATTTT.

The chain links TRBV19 to TRBJ1-2; 9 bases map to TRBD1. J was trimmed by 4 bases and V by 7 bases; bases with no gene match: 25. The CDR3 contains 20 residues. The germline gives CDR1 LNHDA, CDR2 SQIVND (reference sequence). The CDR3 bases are TGTGCCAGTACCCCACCGGGGCGTGGCGCCACAGGGGGCGGCATCTATGGCTACACCTTC. Protein: CASTPPGRGATGGGIYGYTF. Variable domain in full (rest from reference TRBV19 and TRBJ1-2): DGGITQSPKYLFRKEGQNVTLSCEQNLNHDAMYWYRQDPGQGLRLIYYSQIVNDFQKGDIAEGYSVSREKKESFPLTVTSAQKNPTAFYLCASTPPGRGATGGGIYGYTFGSGTRLTVV.

This rearrangement joins TRBV12-3 or TRBV12-4 to TRBJ1-5; the D is unclear. V dropped 2 bases and J dropped 2 bases, with 4 bases sitting between them. The CDR3 is 13 residues long. The CDR3 DNA sequence: TGTGCCAGCAGTTTAAGGGGCAATCAGCCCCAGCATTTT. It specifies CASSLRGNQPQHF.